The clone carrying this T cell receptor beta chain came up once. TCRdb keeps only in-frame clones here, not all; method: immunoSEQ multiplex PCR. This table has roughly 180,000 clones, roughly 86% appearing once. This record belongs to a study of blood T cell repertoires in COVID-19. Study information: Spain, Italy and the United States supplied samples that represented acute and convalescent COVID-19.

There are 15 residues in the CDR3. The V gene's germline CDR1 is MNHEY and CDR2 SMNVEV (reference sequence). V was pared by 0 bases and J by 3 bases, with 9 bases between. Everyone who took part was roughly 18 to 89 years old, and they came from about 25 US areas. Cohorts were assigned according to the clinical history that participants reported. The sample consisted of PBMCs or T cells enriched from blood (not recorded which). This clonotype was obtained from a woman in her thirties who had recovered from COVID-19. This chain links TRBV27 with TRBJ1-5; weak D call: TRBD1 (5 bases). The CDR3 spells CASSLSGGYNQPQHF. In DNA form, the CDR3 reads TGTGCCAGCAGTTTATCCGGGGGGTACAATCAGCCCCAGCATTTT.